One sample yielded the 11 T cell receptor beta chains listed below, sequenced in a study of T cell responses to AZD1222 COVID-19 vaccine. Libraries were prepared by immunoSEQ multiplex PCR; TCRdb keeps only in-frame clonotypes and omits some of them. The sample consists of 140,000 to 150,000 clones, about 92% of them appearing once. The starting material was peripheral blood, obtained on day 0 of AZD1222 vaccination. These receptors came from an adult in good health.

This clone has just one count. The V gene is TRBV19, the J gene TRBJ1-1, with 9 bases that match TRBD1. V lost 5 bases, J lost 4 bases, and 5 bases stayed unmatched. The CDR3 totals 14 residues. Germline CDR1 is LNHDA and CDR2 is SQIVND (reference sequence). This CDR3 is CASSQTGGSTEAFF. The CDR3 bases are TGTGCCAGTAGTCAGACAGGGGGGAGCACTGAAGCTTTCTTT.

This rearrangement joins TRBV4-2 to TRBJ1-1; unclear D gene. Trimming stripped 4 bases from V and 1 base from J, with 13 bases between. The CDR3 extends over 15 amino acids. The germline CDR1 and CDR2 sequences are LGHNA and YNFKEQ. In DNA form, the CDR3 reads TGTGCCAGCAGCCCGAAAATCGCAGGGAACACTGAAGCTTTCTTT. This codes for CASSPKIAGNTEAFF.

CDR3 in DNA: TGTGCCAGCAGCCTACCGACGGGGGAGCAGTACTTC. Protein product: CASSLPTGEQYF. V is TRBV11-3 and J is TRBJ2-7; perhaps TRBD2 as D (5 bases). Germline V gives CDR1 SGHNT, CDR2 YENEEA. The CDR3 is 12 amino acids. V shed 5 bases and J shed 7 bases, with 12 bases lying between them.

The rearrangement joins TRBV5-1 to TRBJ2-3; D gene unclear. CDR3 length: 13 amino acids. Germline CDR1 SGHRS, CDR2 YFSETQ. V lost 1 base and J lost 0, with 3 bases in between. The CDR3 nucleotides read TGCGCCAGCAGCTTGACTAGCACAGATACGCAGTATTTT. This gives the protein CASSLTSTDTQYF.

V usage is TRBV18 and J usage is TRBJ1-2, with 7 bases matching TRBD1. CDR3 length: 15 residues. The germline V gene encodes CDR1 KGHSH and CDR2 LQKENI. The V segment lost 0 bases and the J segment 3 bases; nucleotides outside the gene matches: 4. CDR3 sequence reads: CASSPPTGDYYGYTF. CDR3 nucleotides: TGTGCCAGCTCACCACCTACAGGGGATTACTATGGCTACACCTTC.

The rearrangement links TRBV29-1 to TRBJ2-7, with 7 bases aligning to TRBD2. This CDR3 has 13 residues. Unmatched junction bases numbered 6, after V lost 2 bases and J lost 5 bases. CDR1 is SQVTM and CDR2 is ANQGSEA in the germline V gene. CDR3 in amino acids: CSVERAGNNEQYF. CDR3 sequence (DNA): TGCAGCGTTGAACGAGCGGGGAATAACGAGCAGTACTTC.

CDR3 nucleotide sequence: TGTGCCAGCAGTCCCGTCAGGGGAGGTCAGCCCCAGCATTTT. Translation: CASSPVRGGQPQHF. The chain uses TRBV27 and TRBJ1-5; tentatively, D is TRBD1 (6 bases). Germline V gene sequence: CDR1 MNHEY, CDR2 SMNVEV (reference sequence). Between the trimmed V and J ends, which lost 5 bases and 6 bases, there was a span of 14 bases. The CDR3 is 14 amino acids.

This clone appeared once. The gene calls are TRBV6-1 and TRBJ1-5; D unresolved. The CDR3 length is 14 residues. Germline lookup yields CDR1 MNHNS and CDR2 SASEGT. Between the trimmed V and J ends, which lost 2 bases and 0 bases, there was a span of 5 bases. CDR3 sequence: CASSEQDSNQPQHF. The CDR3 DNA reads TGTGCCAGCAGTGAACAGGATAGCAATCAGCCCCAGCATTTT.

The CDR3 sequence is CASSVANWAGRGQETQYF. The CDR3 nucleotides read TGTGCCAGCAGCGTAGCTAATTGGGCAGGGAGAGGCCAAGAGACCCAGTACTTC. The chain carries TRBV9 and TRBJ2-5; D could derive from TRBD1 or TRBD2 (5 bases each). CDR1 and CDR2 from the germline V gene are SGDLS and YYNGEE. The CDR3 is made up of 18 amino acids. The V and J ends lost 0 bases and 1 base respectively, with 19 bases between them.

The J gene is TRBJ2-7, the V gene TRBV4-2, with no clear D. Looked up from germline, CDR1 is LGHNA and CDR2 is YNFKEQ. V gave up 1 base and J gave up 1 base, with 20 bases separating them. This CDR3 spans 18 amino acids. The CDR3 nucleotides are TGTGCCAGCAGCCAAGTCGGATGGCCCCTAGGTGGGTCCTACGAGCAGTACTTC. It specifies CASSQVGWPLGGSYEQYF.

This chain joins TRBV10-2 and TRBJ1-1; no clear D. The CDR3 is 17 residues long. Per germline, CDR1 WSHSY and CDR2 SAAADI. Trimming cost V 1 base and J 0 bases, with 15 bases left between them. DNA for the CDR3: TGCGCCAGCAGTGAGTTGTTCCCCGGACGCATGAACACTGAAGCTTTCTTT. Translation: CASSELFPGRMNTEAFF.